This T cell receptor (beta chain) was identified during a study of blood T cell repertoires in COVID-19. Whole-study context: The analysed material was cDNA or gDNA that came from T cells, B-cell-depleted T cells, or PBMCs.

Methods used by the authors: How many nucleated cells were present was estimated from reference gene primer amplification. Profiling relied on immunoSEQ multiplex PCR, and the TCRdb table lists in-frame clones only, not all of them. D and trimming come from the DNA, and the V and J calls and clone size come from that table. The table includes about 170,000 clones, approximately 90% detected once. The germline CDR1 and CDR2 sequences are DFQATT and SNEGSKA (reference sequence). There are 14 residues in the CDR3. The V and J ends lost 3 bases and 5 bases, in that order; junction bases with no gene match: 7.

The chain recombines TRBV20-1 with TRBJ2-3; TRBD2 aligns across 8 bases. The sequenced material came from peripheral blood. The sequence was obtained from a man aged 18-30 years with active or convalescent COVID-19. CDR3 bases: TGCAGTGCTAGTCCAGCGGGGGCGGGAGATACGCAGTATTTT. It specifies CSASPAGAGDTQYF.